The 24 T cell receptor beta chains listed next were all sequenced from one sample in a study of T-cell memory formation after mild COVID-19. One entry per CDR3 protein, called by TCRdb with MiXCR from the 5' RACE reads. The sample comprises around 310,000 distinct CDR3 sequences, less than 25% of which are singletons, and around 23% rests with the top ten. Sequencing was performed on PBMCs or a T cell subset sorted from them (not recorded which). The receptors were sampled from a man between 18 and 29 years old who had mild COVID-19 (a few samples of this study predate the infection). Cell type and time point are not known.

This clonotype was picked up a small number of times. The rearrangement uses TRBV4-3 and TRBJ2-2; TRBD1 matches at 10 bases. Germline V lookup: CDR1 LGHNA, CDR2 YSLEER. V gave up 2 bases and J gave up 8 bases; unmatched junction bases: 14. The CDR3 runs to 18 residues. This CDR3 is CASSQNPLRGTGAGELFF. The CDR3 DNA reads as TGCGCCAGCAGCCAAAACCCCCTCCGGGGGACAGGGGCGGGGGAGCTGTTTTTT.

CDR3 DNA: TGTGCCAGCTCACCGGCGCCGGGGAGCTCCTACAATGAGCAGTTCTTC. Translated, it gives CASSPAPGSSYNEQFF. The chain recombines TRBV18 with TRBJ2-1, with a possible D match to TRBD2 (5 bases). The V gene's germline CDR1 is KGHSH and CDR2 LQKENI. The CDR3 contains 16 residues. The germline V and J ends were trimmed by 3 bases and 0 bases, with 12 bases remaining between them. Full variable domain (missing parts from reference TRBV18 and TRBJ2-1): NAGVMQNPRHLVRRRGQEARLRCSPMKGHSHVYWYRQLPEEGLKFMVYLQKENIIDESGMPKERFSAEFPKEGPSILRIQQVVRGDSAAYFCASSPAPGSSYNEQFFGPGTRLTVL.

This clonotype appeared a few times. In DNA, the CDR3 is TGCAGTGCTAGGGGACAGGCAAACTCAGAGACCCAGTACTTC. This translates into CSARGQANSETQYF. J is TRBJ2-5 and V is TRBV20-1; TRBD1 matches at 8 bases. The V and J ends lost 3 bases and 4 bases, in that order; junction bases with no gene match: 7. CDR1 and CDR2 (germline): DFQATT, SNEGSKA (reference sequence). The CDR3 totals 14 residues.

V and J are TRBV7-9 and TRBJ1-3; 10 bases line up with TRBD1. The CDR3 is 18 residues long. J was trimmed by 2 bases and V by 5 bases; bases with no gene match: 12. CDR1 is SEHNR, CDR2 FQNEAQ, per germline (reference sequence). The CDR3 nucleotides read TGTGCCAGCAGCCTCTACTTAGGAGACAGGGGGCCTGGAAACACCATATATTTT. Translation: CASSLYLGDRGPGNTIYF.

This clonotype was counted between two and nine times. V usage is TRBV6-2 or TRBV6-3 and J usage is TRBJ2-7; no reliable D call. The germline V gene has CDR1 MNHEY and CDR2 SVGEGT. The CDR3 has 13 amino acids. Trimming cost V 11 bases and J 3 bases, with 17 bases left between them. The CDR3 nucleotides read TGTGCCGTCGAATTGACTCGAAACTACGAGCAGTACGTC. Translating it yields CAVELTRNYEQYV.

The sample holds a few counts of this clonotype. The chain joins TRBV20-1 to TRBJ2-1, with D maybe TRBD2 (5 bases). This CDR3 region has 15 residues. In germline, CDR1 is DFQATT, CDR2 SNEGSKA (reference sequence). V dropped 5 bases and J dropped 8 bases, with 22 bases sitting between them. CDR3 sequence: CSAPGWVLAGYEQFF. The CDR3 region has the DNA TGCAGTGCTCCCGGCTGGGTGCTAGCAGGCTATGAGCAGTTCTTC.

This clonotype has only a few counts. The CDR3 nucleotides read TGCGCCAGCAGCCCTGGGAGATACAGGGAGCCTGGGGATACGCAGTATTTT. It translates to CASSPGRYREPGDTQYF. The V and J genes are TRBV4-1 and TRBJ2-3; a possible D gene is TRBD1 (6 bases). CDR1 is MGHRA, CDR2 YSYEKL, per germline. The CDR3 runs to 17 residues. V gave up 4 bases and J gave up 6 bases, with 23 bases separating them.

The sample holds a few counts of this clonotype. This rearrangement joins TRBV7-9 to TRBJ2-7, with TRBD1 identical over 8 bases. J gave up 4 bases and V 4 bases, and 9 bases lay outside the gene matches. Germline CDR1 reads SEHNR; CDR2 reads FQNEAQ (reference sequence). CDR3 length: 15 amino acids. The CDR3 sequence is CASSSLRTGLYEQYV. CDR3 DNA sequence: TGTGCCAGCAGCTCCCTACGGACAGGGTTGTACGAGCAGTACGTC.

The chain uses TRBV6-2 or TRBV6-3 and TRBJ1-2; the match to TRBD1 covers 9 bases. CDR1 MNHEY and CDR2 SVGEGT come from the germline V gene. The CDR3 has 12 amino acids. With V trimmed by 7 bases and J by 4 bases, 1 base remained unmatched. Here the CDR3 reads CASKGQGYGYTF. The CDR3 DNA reads TGTGCCAGCAAGGGACAGGGCTATGGCTACACCTTC.

This clonotype was seen more than once but under ten times. The chain combines TRBV30 with TRBJ2-3; 7 bases are a match to TRBD2. V trimming: 2 bases; J trimming: 6 bases; junction bases outside the gene matches: 5. Germline CDR1 is GTSNPN and CDR2 is SVGIG (reference sequence). The CDR3 consists of 13 residues. In nucleotides, the CDR3 is TGTGCCTGGAGTTATGGTAGCGGGGATACGCAGTATTTT. Translating it yields CAWSYGSGDTQYF.

The chain employs TRBV4-2 and TRBJ2-2; D is perhaps TRBD2 (6 bases). The V gene's germline CDR1 is LGHNA and CDR2 YNFKEQ. This CDR3 is built from 15 residues. With 5 bases removed from V and 1 base from J, the gap between germline ends came to 11 bases. In DNA, the CDR3 is TGTGCCAGCAGCGGGGAGCGGGTGAACACCGGGGAGCTGTTTTTT. It specifies CASSGERVNTGELFF.

This clonotype came up a few times. The chain links TRBV2 to TRBJ2-7, with a weak D call TRBD1 (5 bases). Trimming stripped 1 base from V and 2 bases from J, with 12 bases between. This CDR3 comprises 15 residues. Germline CDR1 is SNHLY and CDR2 is FYNNEI. The CDR3 spells CASSEVTVSAYEQYF. The CDR3 region has the DNA TGTGCCAGCAGTGAAGTGACAGTAAGCGCCTACGAGCAGTACTTC.

This clonotype was observed a handful of times. The genes are TRBV7-9 and TRBJ2-1; 13 nucleotides align to TRBD2. Losses at the gene ends were 5 bases for V and 8 bases for J; bases not matched to a gene: 9. The CDR3 sequence is 16 residues long. Germline V gene data show CDR1 as SEHNR and CDR2 as FQNEAQ (reference sequence). The CDR3 here is CASSPLLAGGPHEQFF. CDR3 sequence (DNA): TGTGCCAGCAGCCCACTACTAGCGGGGGGGCCCCATGAGCAGTTCTTC. The whole variable domain, filled in from reference TRBV7-9 and TRBJ2-1, reads DTGVSQNPRHKITKRGQNVTFRCDPISEHNRLYWYRQTLGQGPEFLTYFQNEAQLEKSRLLSDRFSAERPKGSFSTLEIQRTEQGDSAMYLCASSPLLAGGPHEQFFGPGTRLTVL.

The chain joins TRBV5-1 to TRBJ2-1; D uncertain. Germline V gene lookup returns CDR1 SGHRS and CDR2 YFSETQ. Trimming shortened V by 2 bases and J by 4 bases, and 16 bases separated the two germline ends. CDR3 length equals 16 residues. For the CDR3, the DNA is TGCGCCAGCAGCTTTCGGGCCCGGTCCCCTTACAATGAGCAGTTCTTC. Residues: CASSFRARSPYNEQFF.

The sample holds a few counts of this clonotype. V and J are TRBV9 and TRBJ2-5, with D possibly matching TRBD2 (5 bases). Germline V lookup: CDR1 SGDLS, CDR2 YYNGEE. The V and J ends lost 6 bases and 7 bases respectively, with 16 bases between them. CDR3 length equals 13 residues. The CDR3 region is CASTEGTRGTQYF. CDR3 coding DNA: TGTGCCAGCACCGAAGGTACCCGGGGGACCCAGTACTTC.

This chain links TRBV4-2 with TRBJ1-3, with unresolved D. The CDR3 spans 17 residues. Trimming took off 2 bases at V and 0 bases at J, with 14 bases between the two ends. Germline lookup yields CDR1 LGHNA and CDR2 YNFKEQ. As DNA, the CDR3 is TGTGCCAGCAGCCAAATTGGGCGATATGACTCTGGAAACACCATATATTTT. Its protein is CASSQIGRYDSGNTIYF.

The chain employs TRBV7-8 and TRBJ2-3, with no clear D. The CDR3 is made up of 15 amino acids. From germline, CDR1 is SGHVS and CDR2 FQNEAQ. V was cut by 3 bases and J by 1 base, with 11 bases left in between. CDR3 amino acids: CASSLWLDGTDTQYF. The CDR3 nucleotides are TGTGCCAGCAGCTTGTGGCTAGATGGCACAGATACGCAGTATTTT.

This clonotype was counted between two and nine times. The V and J genes are TRBV7-2 and TRBJ2-5; 10 bases are a match to TRBD2. CDR1 and CDR2 from the germline V gene are SGHTA and FQGNSA. This CDR3 spans 15 amino acids. V lost 5 bases, J lost 5 bases, and 8 bases stayed unmatched. The CDR3 nucleotides read TGTGCCAGCAGCCCCAGTAGCGGGGGGTGGGAGACCCAGTACTTC. Residues: CASSPSSGGWETQYF.

This clonotype came up a few times. The chain joins TRBV7-2 to TRBJ2-1; weak D call: TRBD2 (7 bases). V was cut by 8 bases and J by 10 bases, with 18 bases left in between. Germline V gene lookup returns CDR1 SGHTA and CDR2 FQGNSA. The CDR3 totals 13 residues. CDR3 region: CASSGGPNLEQFF. Written as DNA, the CDR3 is TGTGCCAGCTCCGGGGGGCCGAACTTGGAGCAGTTCTTC.

This clonotype was counted only a few times. V usage is TRBV4-1 and J usage is TRBJ1-2; TRBD1 might be the D (5 bases). V was shortened by 4 bases and J by 3 bases, with 12 bases between the two germline ends. CDR3 size: 14 residues. The germline V gene has CDR1 MGHRA and CDR2 YSYEKL. In DNA, the CDR3 is TGCGCCAGCAGCCTCCCGGGGCGGCACTATGGCTACACCTTC. This translates into CASSLPGRHYGYTF.

The sample holds a few counts of this clonotype. The gene calls are TRBV2 and TRBJ2-5; D is ambiguous. The CDR3 has 11 amino acids. V lost 6 bases and J lost 2, with 4 bases in between. Germline lookup yields CDR1 SNHLY and CDR2 FYNNEI. Here the CDR3 reads CASRPQETQYF. CDR3 in DNA: TGTGCCAGCAGACCACAAGAGACCCAGTACTTC.

The chain uses TRBV12-3 or TRBV12-4 and TRBJ1-1; D is ambiguous. V lost 2 bases to trimming and J lost 3 bases, with 7 bases between them. The CDR3 runs to 13 residues. CDR3 amino acids: CASSLWTHTEAFF. CDR3 coding DNA: TGTGCCAGCAGTTTATGGACCCACACTGAAGCTTTCTTT.

V gene TRBV20-1 combines with J gene TRBJ2-3; perhaps D is TRBD1 or TRBD2 (5 bases each). V was trimmed by 5 bases and J by 2 bases, leaving 11 bases between them. The CDR3 loop spans 13 amino acids. From germline, CDR1 is DFQATT and CDR2 SNEGSKA (reference sequence). CDR3 bases: TGCAGTGCTTACGCCGGGGCCACAGATACGCAGTATTTT. Translation gives CSAYAGATDTQYF.

This clonotype was seen only a few times. Here the CDR3 reads CASSYGAGVTGELFF. The CDR3 DNA reads TGTGCCAGCAGTTACGGTGCAGGGGTAACCGGGGAGCTGTTTTTT. The chain combines TRBV6-2 or TRBV6-3 with TRBJ2-2, with D maybe TRBD1 (6 bases). Trimming took off 2 bases at V and 5 bases at J, with 12 bases between the two ends. Germline V gene sequence: CDR1 MNHEY, CDR2 SVGEGT. This CDR3 has 15 residues.